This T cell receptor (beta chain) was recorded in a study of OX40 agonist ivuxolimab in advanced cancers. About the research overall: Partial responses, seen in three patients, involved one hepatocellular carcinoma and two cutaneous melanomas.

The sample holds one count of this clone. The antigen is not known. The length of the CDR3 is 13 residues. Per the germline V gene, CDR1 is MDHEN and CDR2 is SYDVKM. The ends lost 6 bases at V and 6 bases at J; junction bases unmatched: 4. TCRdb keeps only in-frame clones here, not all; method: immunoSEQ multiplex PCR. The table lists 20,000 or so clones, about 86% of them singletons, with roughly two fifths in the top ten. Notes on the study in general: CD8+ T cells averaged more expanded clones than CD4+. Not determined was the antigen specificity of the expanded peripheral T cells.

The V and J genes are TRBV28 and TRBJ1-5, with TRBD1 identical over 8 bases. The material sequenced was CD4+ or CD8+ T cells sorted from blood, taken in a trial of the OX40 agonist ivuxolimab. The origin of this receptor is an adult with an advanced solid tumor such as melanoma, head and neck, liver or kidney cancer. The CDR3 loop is CASSQGAGQPQHF. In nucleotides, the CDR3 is TGTGCCAGCAGCCAGGGGGCGGGTCAGCCCCAGCATTTT.